Listed here is a single T cell receptor beta chain. The antigen is not known. This sample was included in a study of vaccination effects on CD4 cells after COVID-19. V gave up 4 bases and J gave up 5 bases; unmatched junction bases: 6. This CDR3 region has 15 residues. The germline V gene has CDR1 SGHNT and CDR2 YYREEE (reference sequence). Only in-frame clones appear in the TCRdb table, and some are missing; sequencing was by immunoSEQ multiplex PCR. Among about 40,000 clones listed, 55% to 80% were seen once. When around nine days of culture had elapsed, CD4+ T cells were isolated. Subjects were given two BNT162b2 or mRNA-1273 vaccine doses. General observations from the study: Marked clonal contraction was seen in infection- and vaccine-induced clones late after vaccination.

Here the sequenced sample was CD4+ T cells from PBMCs cultured without peptide, taken after COVID-19 vaccination. The TCR comes from a human donor who received a COVID-19 vaccine. The rearrangement links TRBV5-4 to TRBJ1-4; 9 bases align to TRBD1. The DNA for the CDR3 is TGTGCCAGCAGCGTCCTGACAGGGGGAAATGAAAAACTGTTTTTT. Protein sequence: CASSVLTGGNEKLFF.